The next 17 T cell receptor beta chains were all read from a single sample in a study of Ad26.COV2.S vaccination and SARS-CoV-2 variants. The protocol was immunoSEQ multiplex PCR, while the TCRdb copy is restricted to in-frame clones and leaves out a portion. The profile shows some 390,000 clones, 89% of them singletons. The treatment is: some 19 received Ad26.COV2.S at low or high dose, single or two shots; about five received placebo; per-sample allocation not given. Sampling happened 63 days after the first vaccine or placebo injection. This specimen was peripheral blood, taken in a trial of Ad26.COV2.S vaccine versus placebo. These TCRs come from a person aged 18-60 years who received the Ad26.COV2.S COVID-19 vaccine or a placebo.

The chain has TRBV5-6 and TRBJ2-1; 8 bases agree with TRBD1. The V gene end was trimmed by 0 bases and the J gene end by 4 bases; junction bases not matched to a gene: 3. This CDR3 comprises 15 residues. CDR1 is SGHDT, CDR2 YYEEEE, per germline. The CDR3 DNA follows: TGTGCCAGCAGCTTGGGACAGGGGCCTTACAATGAGCAGTTCTTC. It specifies CASSLGQGPYNEQFF.

The chain carries TRBV20-1 and TRBJ1-5, with a weak D call TRBD1 (5 bases). The V gene lost 3 bases and the J gene lost 4 bases, with 13 bases spanning the gap. CDR1 DFQATT and CDR2 SNEGSKA come from the germline V gene (reference sequence). This CDR3 spans 14 amino acids. For the CDR3, the DNA is TGCAGTGCTAGTAGAGGGACTGATAATCAGCCCCAGCATTTT. It yields the protein CSASRGTDNQPQHF.

The CDR3 sequence is CASSGWEGEQYF. CDR3 coding DNA: TGTGCCAGCAGTGGATGGGAGGGCGAGCAGTACTTC. The chain couples TRBV12-3 or TRBV12-4 to TRBJ2-7; 7 bases fit TRBD2. This CDR3 has 12 residues. Trimming took 5 bases from V and 6 from J; bases not matched to a gene: 4.

The J gene is TRBJ2-6, the V gene TRBV7-3, with D perhaps TRBD1 (5 bases). Germline-derived CDR1 and CDR2 are SGHTA and FQGTGA. V was cut by 0 bases and J by 0 bases, with 12 bases left in between. The CDR3 is made up of 18 amino acids. CDR3 sequence: CASSLTGQDLSGANVLTF. The DNA for the CDR3 is TGTGCCAGCAGCTTAACGGGGCAGGACCTCTCTGGGGCCAACGTCCTGACTTTC.

This chain connects TRBV9 to TRBJ2-3; D possibly corresponds to TRBD2 (6 bases). The CDR3 is 15 amino acids. CDR1 and CDR2 from the germline V gene are SGDLS and YYNGEE. Trimming took 4 bases from V and 4 from J, leaving 16 bases between them. The CDR3 nucleotides are TGTGCCAGCAGCTTATACGGGAGAGGCGCAGATACGCAGTATTTT. Protein sequence: CASSLYGRGADTQYF.

This clone has only one observation. This chain links TRBV30 with TRBJ2-7; D may be TRBD2 (5 bases). The CDR3 runs 12 residues. Trimming removed 4 bases from V and 3 bases from J, with 10 bases in between. Looked up from germline, CDR1 is GTSNPN and CDR2 is SVGIG (reference sequence). CDR3 loop: CAWNGGRYEQYF. CDR3 sequence (DNA): TGTGCCTGGAACGGCGGGCGCTACGAGCAGTACTTC. Full variable domain (missing parts from reference TRBV30 and TRBJ2-7): SQTIHQWPATLVQPVGSPLSLECTVEGTSNPNLYWYRQAAGRGLQLLFYSVGIGQISSEVPQNLSASRPQDRQFILSSKKLLLSDSGFYLCAWNGGRYEQYFGPGTRLTVT.

The chain joins TRBV19 to TRBJ1-1; 9 bases match TRBD1. The CDR3 runs to 13 residues. Germline CDR1 reads LNHDA; CDR2 reads SQIVND (reference sequence). The junction had 3 bases not matched to a gene; V was cut back by 4 bases and J by 6 bases. CDR3: CASSTTGGPEAFF. In nucleotides, the CDR3 is TGTGCCAGTAGTACTACAGGGGGCCCTGAAGCTTTCTTT.

The J gene is TRBJ2-1, the V gene TRBV5-6, with unresolved D. V lost 1 base to trimming and J lost 6 bases, with 8 bases between them. The CDR3 totals 13 residues. Germline lookup yields CDR1 SGHDT and CDR2 YYEEEE. The CDR3 region has the DNA TGTGCCAGCAGCTTGACGGGCCTCAATGAGCAGTTCTTC. Its translation: CASSLTGLNEQFF.

The V call is TRBV6-2 or TRBV6-3, the J call TRBJ2-7, with D unclear. The CDR3 consists of 16 residues. V lost 0 bases, J lost 4 bases, and 16 bases lay in between. Germline V gene sequence: CDR1 MNHEY, CDR2 SVGEGT. CDR3 nucleotide sequence: TGTGCCAGCAGTTACTCAGGAAGGTTCGGCCTGTACGAGCAGTACTTC. Encoded protein: CASSYSGRFGLYEQYF.

The rearrangement links TRBV30 to TRBJ1-3; unclear D gene. V was shortened by 5 bases and J by 0 bases, with 14 bases between the two germline ends. Germline CDR1 is GTSNPN and CDR2 is SVGIG (reference sequence). The CDR3 consists of 15 residues. The CDR3 loop is CAWRASMFSGNTIYF. The CDR3 DNA sequence: TGTGCCTGGCGGGCCTCCATGTTCTCTGGAAACACCATATATTTT.

The chain combines TRBV6-5 with TRBJ1-6, with TRBD1 identical over 8 bases. CDR1 and CDR2 (germline): MNHEY, SVGAGI. The CDR3 is 14 amino acids. Written as DNA, the CDR3 is TGTGCTACCACCAGGACAGGGTGGGAGTCACCCCTCCACTTT. It is translated as CATTRTGWESPLHF.

The table lists this clone with a few counts. The chain uses TRBV4-2 and TRBJ1-2; D is possibly TRBD1 (5 bases). Between the trimmed V and J ends, which lost 4 bases and 1 base, there was a span of 16 bases. The CDR3 consists of 16 residues. The V gene's germline CDR1 is LGHNA and CDR2 YNFKEQ. The CDR3 DNA reads as TGTGCCAGCAGCCCACAGGCGAATCTCATTAACTATGGCTACACCTTC. It is translated as CASSPQANLINYGYTF.

V usage is TRBV7-8 and J usage is TRBJ2-7, with 14 positions matching TRBD2. Germline V gives CDR1 SGHVS, CDR2 FQNEAQ. The CDR3 length is 15 residues. Germline trimming cut 5 bases from V and 4 bases from J; bases unmatched to any gene: 4. The CDR3 DNA follows: TGTGCCAGCAGCACTGGACTAGCGGGAGGTTACGAGCAGTACTTC. Protein product: CASSTGLAGGYEQYF.

This rearrangement joins TRBV24-1 to TRBJ2-1; TRBD2 matches at 8 bases. After removal of 0 bases from V and 1 base from J, the junction contained 4 bases not matched to a gene. From germline, CDR1 is KGHDR and CDR2 SFDVKD. The CDR3 totals 17 residues. The CDR3 DNA reads as TGTGCCACCAGTGATTTGCGTAGCGGGAAATCCTACAATGAGCAGTTCTTC. Translating it yields CATSDLRSGKSYNEQFF.

This clone was detected only once. V gene TRBV27 combines with J gene TRBJ2-7; no clear D gene. Germline V gene lookup returns CDR1 MNHEY and CDR2 SMNVEV (reference sequence). The CDR3 runs to 12 residues. V gave up 6 bases and J gave up 6 bases, with 12 bases separating them. In nucleotides, the CDR3 is TGTGCCAGCAGCCGGCCCGGGTCCGAGCAGTACTTC. As protein: CASSRPGSEQYF.

The CDR3 loop is CASSHREGGTGELFF. Written as DNA, the CDR3 is TGTGCCAGCAGTCACCGGGAAGGGGGGACCGGGGAGCTGTTTTTT. V usage is TRBV27 and J usage is TRBJ2-2, with D tentatively TRBD1 or TRBD2 (6 bases each). V lost 5 bases and J lost 5, with 15 bases in between. There are 15 residues in the CDR3. The germline V gene encodes CDR1 MNHEY and CDR2 SMNVEV (reference sequence).

This chain links TRBV7-2 with TRBJ2-3; 10 positions match TRBD2. Trimming removed 0 bases from V and 6 bases from J; junction bases left unmatched: 6. Germline V gene sequence: CDR1 SGHTA, CDR2 FQGNSA. The CDR3 length is 16 residues. CDR3 nucleotide sequence: TGTGCCAGCAGCTTAGCCAGCCCGGGACTAGCGGATACGCAGTATTTT. Translated, it gives CASSLASPGLADTQYF.